Below are 16 T cell receptor beta chains sequenced from a single sample in a study of blood T cells in healthy people across ages (dated by TCRdb to about 2015). The library came from 5' RACE. Data came from an Illumina HiSeq 2500. The second PCR ran for roughly 6 to 11 cycles and used a J-beta primer mix along with a sample-barcoded 5' primer. TCRdb trimmed the raw reads at Q25, called clones with MiXCR and kept productive beta chains. CDR3 protein sequences are deduplicated, and each keeps its most common genes and DNA. The sample table contains about 780,000 distinct CDR3 sequences; only one count was recorded for 60% to 80% of them. Around 30% of the sample rests with the top ten. The sequencing sample was made of blood. These receptors were collected from a man between 25 and 39 years old in good health.

This clonotype came up many times. V and J are TRBV7-2 and TRBJ2-3; TRBD2 aligns across 10 bases. The CDR3 covers 16 residues. V gave up 3 bases and J gave up 4 bases; unmatched junction bases: 7. The germline CDR1 and CDR2 sequences are SGHTA and FQGNSA. The CDR3 nucleotides read TGTGCCAGCAGCTTTCTTAGCGGGGGGAGGTCAGATACGCAGTATTTT. This translates into CASSFLSGGRSDTQYF.

The chain combines TRBV29-1 with TRBJ2-7; TRBD1 matches 7 bases. Trimming took 6 bases from V and 5 from J; bases not matched to a gene: 16. Germline values: CDR1 SQVTM, CDR2 ANQGSEA. The CDR3 runs to 15 residues. CDR3 residues: CSVATPRQGGHEQYF. CDR3 DNA sequence: TGCAGCGTCGCAACCCCCCGACAGGGCGGGCACGAGCAGTACTTC.

This clonotype has ten or more counts. As DNA, the CDR3 is TGCAGCGTTGGAAGCGGACCCAATCAGCCCCAGCATTTT. Translating gives CSVGSGPNQPQHF. V and J are TRBV29-1 and TRBJ1-5; no definite D call. Trimming removed 4 bases at V and 3 bases at J, with 10 bases between. This CDR3 has 13 amino acids. CDR1 is SQVTM, CDR2 ANQGSEA, per germline.

The chain's CDR3 is CASRTYRGGNEQFF. The CDR3 nucleotides are TGTGCCAGCAGGACCTACAGGGGGGGGAATGAGCAGTTCTTC. The chain is built from TRBV12-3 or TRBV12-4 and TRBJ2-1, with D possibly being TRBD1 (8 bases). The CDR3 consists of 14 residues. Trimming shortened V by 6 bases and J by 7 bases, and 16 bases separated the two germline ends.

This clonotype was picked up a small number of times. This chain links TRBV5-1 with TRBJ2-7, with TRBD1 matching 7 bases. The CDR3 loop spans 14 amino acids. Unmatched junction bases numbered 7, after V lost 4 bases and J lost 3 bases. CDR1 is SGHRS, CDR2 YFSETQ, per germline. The CDR3 nucleotides are TGCGCCAGCAGCCCACAGGGGACGCGCTACGAGCAGTACTTC. As protein: CASSPQGTRYEQYF.

This chain uses TRBV11-3 with TRBJ2-1; 7 bases line up with TRBD1. This CDR3 spans 13 amino acids. The V and J ends lost 4 bases and 6 bases, in that order; junction bases with no gene match: 3. Germline CDR1 is SGHNT and CDR2 is YENEEA. CDR3 residues: CASSSWDSNEQFF. The CDR3 nucleotides read TGTGCCAGCAGCTCCTGGGACAGCAATGAGCAGTTCTTC.

The chain is built from TRBV7-3 and TRBJ2-1, with TRBD2 matching over 10 bases. This CDR3 has 17 residues. Losses at the gene ends were 4 bases for V and 4 bases for J; bases not matched to a gene: 10. The germline gives CDR1 SGHTA, CDR2 FQGTGA. The CDR3 DNA follows: TGTGCCAGCAGCTCCGCCTGGGAAGCGGGGGGGTACAATGAGCAGTTCTTC. It translates to CASSSAWEAGGYNEQFF.

J is TRBJ2-7 and V is TRBV6-2 or TRBV6-3, with 10 positions matching TRBD1. The CDR3 spans 14 residues. The V and J ends lost 10 bases and 5 bases, in that order; junction bases with no gene match: 11. From germline, CDR1 is MNHEY and CDR2 SVGEGT. The CDR3 DNA follows: TGTGCCATCAGCCGAGGGACAGGGGTCCACGAGCAGTACTTC. Its protein product is CAISRGTGVHEQYF.

Comment on this clonotype: A much larger clone lies a single base off, so this may be a read error. This chain links TRBV12-3 or TRBV12-4 with TRBJ1-2; 7 bases align to TRBD1. Unmatched junction bases numbered 11, after V lost 6 bases and J lost 7 bases. The CDR3 is 14 amino acids. CDR3 loop: CASSPNQGVCGYTF. The CDR3 DNA sequence: TGTGCCAGCAGCCCTAACCAGGGGGTCTGTGGCTACACCTTC.

The rearrangement links TRBV7-8 to TRBJ2-5; D is perhaps TRBD2 (5 bases). Germline assignment: CDR1 SGHVS and CDR2 FQNEAQ. The length of the CDR3 is 15 residues. V lost 4 bases, J lost 1 base, and 13 bases lay in between. Here the CDR3 DNA reads TGTGCCAGCAGCTCGTCGACTACTCCCCAAGAGACCCAGTACTTC. Translation gives CASSSSTTPQETQYF.

The chain links TRBV5-1 to TRBJ1-2; D gene unclear. This CDR3 is built from 12 residues. The germline V gene has CDR1 SGHRS and CDR2 YFSETQ. V lost 0 bases and J lost 7, with 7 bases in between. CDR3 sequence: CASSLDTVGYTF. CDR3 bases: TGCGCCAGCAGCTTGGATACGGTTGGCTACACCTTC.

This clonotype was counted only a few times. The chain is built from TRBV7-2 and TRBJ1-6; no firm D call. The CDR3 loop spans 14 amino acids. The V end was cut by 2 bases, the J end by 8 bases, with 10 bases between. CDR1 SGHTA and CDR2 FQGNSA come from the germline V gene. DNA for the CDR3: TGTGCCAGCAGCTTAAATGTTCTGCATTCACCCCTCCACTTT. Translating gives CASSLNVLHSPLHF. Full variable domain (missing parts from reference TRBV7-2 and TRBJ1-6): GAGVSQSPSNKVTEKGKDVELRCDPISGHTALYWYRQSLGQGLEFLIYFQGNSAPDKSGLPSDRFSAERTGGSVSTLTIQRTQQEDSAVYLCASSLNVLHSPLHFGNGTRLTVT.

V usage is TRBV5-1 and J usage is TRBJ1-6, with 10 bases aligning to TRBD1. CDR1 and CDR2 (germline): SGHRS, YFSETQ. Trimming removed 0 bases from V and 14 bases from J; junction bases left unmatched: 11. The CDR3 covers 16 residues. The CDR3 DNA reads TGCGCCAGCAGCTTGGAGGTCGGGACAGGGGACCGGGCCCTCCACTTT. It specifies CASSLEVGTGDRALHF.

This chain connects TRBV12-3 or TRBV12-4 to TRBJ2-5; 8 bases line up with TRBD2. The CDR3 is 15 amino acids. The trim removed 8 bases at V and 4 bases at J, leaving 12 bases unmatched. Written as DNA, the CDR3 is TGTGCCAGCCTTCGTGTAAGCGGGGGACGAGAGACCCAGTACTTC. As protein: CASLRVSGGRETQYF.

CDR3 DNA: TGTGCCAGCAGCGTCGACAGGGTCAATCAGCCCCAGCATTTT. As protein: CASSVDRVNQPQHF. The V gene is TRBV2, the J gene TRBJ1-5, with 7 bases matching TRBD1. V lost 6 bases and J lost 3; bases outside the gene matches: 5. The CDR3 length is 14 residues. Germline-derived CDR1 and CDR2 are SNHLY and FYNNEI.

The V call is TRBV10-3, the J call TRBJ1-1; D may be TRBD1 (5 bases). V shed 3 bases and J shed 1 base, with 6 bases lying between them. The CDR3 spans 13 residues. Per germline, CDR1 ENHRY and CDR2 SYGVKD. The DNA for the CDR3 is TGTGCCATCAGTGACAGGGAGAACACTGAAGCTTTCTTT. Translating it yields CAISDRENTEAFF.